Listed here are 18 T cell receptor beta chains from one sample, sequenced in a study of blood T cell repertoires in COVID-19. Sequencing used immunoSEQ multiplex PCR; TCRdb keeps in-frame clones, though not all of them. The data show more than 95,000 clones, around 78% seen once. The sequencing sample was made of peripheral blood. Receptors were obtained from a man aged 25 to 40 with acute or convalescent COVID-19.

The J gene is TRBJ2-7, the V gene TRBV5-6; the D is unclear. The CDR3 covers 14 residues. Germline CDR1 is SGHDT and CDR2 is YYEEEE. Trimming took off 1 base at V and 7 bases at J, with 15 bases between the two ends. DNA of the CDR3: TGTGCCAGCAGCTTGTATCAGGCTTTCTGGGAGCAGTACTTC. This encodes CASSLYQAFWEQYF.

This sequence joins TRBV25-1 and TRBJ1-2, with 7 nucleotides matching TRBD1. Germline V gives CDR1 MGHDK, CDR2 SYGVNS. This CDR3 region has 11 residues. V was pared by 4 bases and J by 12 bases, with 5 bases of the junction left unmatched. The CDR3 loop reads CASSGDREDTF. Here the CDR3 DNA reads TGTGCCAGCAGTGGAGACAGGGAAGACACCTTC.

V usage is TRBV6-5 and J usage is TRBJ1-5; no firm D call. CDR1 is MNHEY and CDR2 is SVGAGI in the germline V gene. V lost 0 bases and J lost 3, with 6 bases in between. The CDR3 has 14 residues. In DNA form, the CDR3 reads TGTGCCAGCAGTTACTCGCACATCAATCAGCCCCAGCATTTT. It encodes CASSYSHINQPQHF.

This clone was detected a few times. V gene TRBV7-9 combines with J gene TRBJ1-1; a possible D gene is TRBD1 (6 bases). Trimming took 1 base from V and 4 from J, leaving 10 bases between them. Per the germline V gene, CDR1 is SEHNR and CDR2 is FQNEAQ (reference sequence). The length of the CDR3 is 14 residues. The CDR3 is CASSLEGVSTEAFF. Here the CDR3 DNA reads TGTGCCAGCAGCTTAGAGGGGGTAAGCACTGAAGCTTTCTTT.

The V call is TRBV19, the J call TRBJ1-5; possibly TRBD1 for D (6 bases). Trimming shortened V by 7 bases and J by 4 bases, and 11 bases separated the two germline ends. The CDR3 extends over 13 amino acids. The germline V gene encodes CDR1 LNHDA and CDR2 SQIVND (reference sequence). DNA for the CDR3: TGTGCCAGTAACATCGACAGGAATCAGCCCCAGCATTTT. This encodes CASNIDRNQPQHF. Based on the CDR3 plus reference TRBV19 and TRBJ1-5, the full variable domain is DGGITQSPKYLFRKEGQNVTLSCEQNLNHDAMYWYRQDPGQGLRLIYYSQIVNDFQKGDIAEGYSVSREKKESFPLTVTSAQKNPTAFYLCASNIDRNQPQHFGDGTRLSIL.

In its sample, this clone was seen once. The chain joins TRBV13 to TRBJ2-5; 12 nucleotides match TRBD2. CDR1 is PRHDT and CDR2 is FYEKMQ in the germline V gene (reference sequence). This CDR3 comprises 17 residues. V shed 0 bases, J shed 4 bases, and the junction held 6 bases outside the gene matches. CDR3 bases: TGTGCCAGCAGCTTAGGTCGACTAGCGGGGGAAGGAGAGACCCAGTACTTC. Translation gives CASSLGRLAGEGETQYF.

CDR3 loop: CASSPTGRGLYNEQFF. The DNA for the CDR3 is TGTGCCAGCAGCCCTACAGGGAGGGGACTCTACAATGAGCAGTTCTTC. The V call is TRBV7-9, the J call TRBJ2-1; tentatively, D is TRBD2 (7 bases). The germline V gene encodes CDR1 SEHNR and CDR2 FQNEAQ (reference sequence). The CDR3 has 16 residues. V dropped 5 bases and J dropped 3 bases, with 17 bases sitting between them. The whole variable domain, filled in from reference TRBV7-9 and TRBJ2-1, reads DTGVSQNPRHKITKRGQNVTFRCDPISEHNRLYWYRQTLGQGPEFLTYFQNEAQLEKSRLLSDRFSAERPKGSFSTLEIQRTEQGDSAMYLCASSPTGRGLYNEQFFGPGTRLTVL.

This clone was seen a single time. The chain has TRBV5-1 and TRBJ1-1; D is possibly TRBD1 (5 bases). The CDR3 has 12 amino acids. In germline, CDR1 is SGHRS, CDR2 YFSETQ. Deletions cut 7 bases from V and 1 base from J, with 8 bases between. The DNA of the CDR3 is TGCGCCAGCTCCGACAGGAACACTGAAGCTTTCTTT. Translated: CASSDRNTEAFF.

V gene TRBV7-3 combines with J gene TRBJ1-6; tentative D call: TRBD1 (5 bases). V lost 4 bases and J lost 6, with 13 bases in between. Germline values: CDR1 SGHTA, CDR2 FQGTGA. This CDR3 spans 15 amino acids. The CDR3: CASSSQGGTNSPLHF. CDR3 nucleotide sequence: TGTGCCAGCAGCTCCCAAGGAGGGACTAATTCACCCCTCCACTTT.

V is TRBV4-3 and J is TRBJ2-7; D remains unclear. This CDR3 comprises 11 residues. V gave up 0 bases and J gave up 6 bases, with 3 bases separating them. Germline values: CDR1 LGHNA, CDR2 YSLEER. The CDR3 bases are TGCGCCAGCAGCCAAGATAGCGAGCAGTACTTC. This sequence encodes CASSQDSEQYF.

The chain links TRBV7-3 to TRBJ2-1; weak D call: TRBD1 (6 bases). This CDR3 spans 15 amino acids. Trimming took off 5 bases at V and 8 bases at J, with 19 bases between the two ends. CDR1 is SGHTA and CDR2 is FQGTGA in the germline V gene. The DNA for the CDR3 is TGTGCCAGCAGCCCCCAGGGACAACCCTCGGATGAGCAGTTCTTC. Residues: CASSPQGQPSDEQFF.

The genes are TRBV10-3 and TRBJ1-1, with D possibly TRBD1 on 6 matching bases. Germline CDR1 and CDR2: ENHRY and SYGVKD. Trimming left V 10 bases short and J 1 base short, with 19 bases between. This CDR3 has 15 amino acids. The DNA of the CDR3 is TGTGCCACCCTCACGACCGGGACATCGAACACTGAAGCTTTCTTT. Translated: CATLTTGTSNTEAFF.

This rearrangement joins TRBV3-1 (or the pseudogene TRBV3-2) to TRBJ2-3, with D perhaps matching TRBD1 (5 bases). This CDR3 comprises 15 residues. Between the trimmed V and J ends, which lost 0 bases and 2 bases, there was a span of 9 bases. The V gene's germline CDR1 is LGHDT and CDR2 YNNKEL (reference sequence). CDR3 amino acids: CASSQDLQATDTQYF. The CDR3 region has the DNA TGTGCCAGCAGCCAAGATTTACAGGCCACAGATACGCAGTATTTT.

The gene calls are TRBV6-1 and TRBJ2-1; 7 bases align to TRBD2. This CDR3 is built from 18 residues. J lost 7 bases, V lost 1 base, and 16 bases had no gene match. Germline V gene sequence: CDR1 MNHNS, CDR2 SASEGT. In DNA form, the CDR3 reads TGTGCCAGCAGTGAAGTGTGGGGCAGGGTCGGGACTACGAATGAGCAGTTCTTC. This translates into CASSEVWGRVGTTNEQFF.

The chain is built from TRBV7-6 and TRBJ2-2, with D maybe TRBD1 (5 bases). The CDR3 covers 14 residues. Germline V gene lookup returns CDR1 SGHVS and CDR2 FNYEAQ. Trimming left V 5 bases short and J 3 bases short, with 10 bases between. CDR3 residues: CASSPPGYTGELFF. The CDR3 coding sequence is TGTGCCAGCAGCCCGCCAGGGTACACCGGGGAGCTGTTTTTT.

A single count supports this clone. This chain links TRBV3-1 (or the pseudogene TRBV3-2) with TRBJ2-5; 10 bases match TRBD2. Germline V CDR1 and CDR2: LGHDT, YNNKEL (reference sequence). J was trimmed by 5 bases and V by 2 bases; bases with no gene match: 11. CDR3 size: 17 residues. The CDR3 here is CASSQYSGGSLGETQYF. The CDR3 nucleotides are TGTGCCAGCAGCCAATATAGCGGGGGGTCCCTAGGGGAGACCCAGTACTTC.

This clone has just a few counts. The CDR3 nucleotides read TGTGCCAGTAGTATACTTGGGACAGGGGAAGGCCTTAGTGAAGCTTTCTTT. Translated, it gives CASSILGTGEGLSEAFF. The V call is TRBV19, the J call TRBJ1-1; TRBD1 agrees at 10 bases. The CDR3 spans 17 residues. Trimming cost V 2 bases and J 7 bases; bases outside gene matches: 13. Germline V lookup: CDR1 LNHDA, CDR2 SQIVND (reference sequence).

The gene calls are TRBV19 and TRBJ2-2; the match to TRBD1 covers 12 bases. Trimming removed 4 bases from V and 7 bases from J; junction bases left unmatched: 10. CDR3 length: 17 amino acids. The germline CDR1 and CDR2 sequences are LNHDA and SQIVND (reference sequence). The CDR3 DNA sequence: TGTGCCAGTAGTAAAAGCCGGGACAGGGGGCATGGCGGGGAGCTGTTTTTT. Translating it yields CASSKSRDRGHGGELFF.